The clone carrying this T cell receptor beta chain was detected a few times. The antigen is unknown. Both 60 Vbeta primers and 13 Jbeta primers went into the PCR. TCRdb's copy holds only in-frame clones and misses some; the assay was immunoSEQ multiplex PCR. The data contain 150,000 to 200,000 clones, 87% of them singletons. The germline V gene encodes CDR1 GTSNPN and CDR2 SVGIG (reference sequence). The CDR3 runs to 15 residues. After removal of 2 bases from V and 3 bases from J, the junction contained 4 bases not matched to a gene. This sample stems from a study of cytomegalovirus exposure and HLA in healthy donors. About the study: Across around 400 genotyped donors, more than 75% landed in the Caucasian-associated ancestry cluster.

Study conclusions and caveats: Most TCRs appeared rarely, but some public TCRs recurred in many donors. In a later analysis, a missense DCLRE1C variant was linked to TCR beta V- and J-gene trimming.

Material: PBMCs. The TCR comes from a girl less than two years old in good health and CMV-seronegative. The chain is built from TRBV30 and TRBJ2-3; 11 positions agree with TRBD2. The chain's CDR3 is CAWSTGLADTDTQYF. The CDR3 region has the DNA TGTGCCTGGAGTACGGGACTAGCGGATACAGATACGCAGTATTTT.